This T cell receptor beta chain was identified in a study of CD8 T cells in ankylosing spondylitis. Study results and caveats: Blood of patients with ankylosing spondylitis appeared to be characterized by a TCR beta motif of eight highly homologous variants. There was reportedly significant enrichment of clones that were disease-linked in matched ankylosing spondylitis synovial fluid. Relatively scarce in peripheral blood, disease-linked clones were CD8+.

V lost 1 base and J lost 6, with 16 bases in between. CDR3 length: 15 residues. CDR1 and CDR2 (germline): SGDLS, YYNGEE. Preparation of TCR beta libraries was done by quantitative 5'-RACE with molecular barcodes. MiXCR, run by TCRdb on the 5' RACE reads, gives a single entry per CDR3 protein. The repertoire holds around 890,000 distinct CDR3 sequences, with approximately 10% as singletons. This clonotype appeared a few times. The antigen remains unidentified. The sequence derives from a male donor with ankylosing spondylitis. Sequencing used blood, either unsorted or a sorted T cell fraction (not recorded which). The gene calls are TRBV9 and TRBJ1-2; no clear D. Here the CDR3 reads CASSVTPQSLDGYTF. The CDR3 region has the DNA TGTGCCAGCAGCGTAACCCCCCAATCTCTGGATGGCTACACCTTC. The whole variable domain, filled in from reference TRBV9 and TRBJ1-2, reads DSGVTQTPKHLITATGQRVTLRCSPRSGDLSVYWYQQSLDQGLQFLIQYYNGEERAKGNILERFSAQQFPDLHSELNLSSLELGDSALYFCASSVTPQSLDGYTFGSGTRLTVV.